Below, 19 T cell receptor beta chains from the same sample are listed, as sequenced in a study of T cell responses to AZD1222 COVID-19 vaccine (TCRdb year 2021). The time point label, read with the paper, signifies: baseline before first vaccination. The library was produced with the immunoSEQ multiplex PCR assay. Entries here come from immuneACCESS through TCRdb and include only in-frame sequences with V and J called. Some clones fail to appear in such tables; in the studies checked, an unresolved V gene covers under half of the shortfall, and the cause of the remainder is unknown. Within this sample are roughly 100,000 clones, with 85% to 90% of them counted one time only. Of the sample, around a tenth is held by the ten largest clones. Sequencing used peripheral blood, obtained on day 0 of AZD1222 vaccination. These TCRs come from an adult in good health.

This chain links TRBV4-2 with TRBJ1-5; D gene unclear. CDR3 length: 15 residues. Between the trimmed V and J ends, which lost 4 bases and 4 bases, there was a span of 14 bases. CDR1 and CDR2 from the germline V gene are LGHNA and YNFKEQ. The chain's CDR3 is CASSRESSTNQPQHF. The DNA for the CDR3 is TGTGCCAGCAGCCGGGAGTCCAGTACGAATCAGCCCCAGCATTTT.

The rearrangement uses TRBV19 and TRBJ2-7, with 9 bases that match TRBD2. CDR1 is LNHDA and CDR2 is SQIVND in the germline V gene (reference sequence). After removal of 1 base from V and 6 bases from J, the junction contained 7 bases not matched to a gene. This CDR3 comprises 15 residues. CDR3 DNA sequence: TGTGCCAGTAGTATAGGAATAGCGGGAGTTTCCGAGCAGTACTTC. Protein sequence: CASSIGIAGVSEQYF.

The genes are TRBV7-2 and TRBJ2-6; D call uncertain. Germline V lookup: CDR1 SGHTA, CDR2 FQGNSA. Trimming took off 5 bases at V and 0 bases at J, with 5 bases between the two ends. CDR3 length: 14 residues. The CDR3 region has the DNA TGTGCCAGCAGCCAGTTCTCTGGGGCCAACGTCCTGACTTTC. Protein product: CASSQFSGANVLTF. The full variable domain, rest sourced from reference TRBV7-2 and TRBJ2-6, is GAGVSQSPSNKVTEKGKDVELRCDPISGHTALYWYRQSLGQGLEFLIYFQGNSAPDKSGLPSDRFSAERTGGSVSTLTIQRTQQEDSAVYLCASSQFSGANVLTFGAGSRLTVL.

The chain is built from TRBV27 and TRBJ2-7, with 14 bases that match TRBD2. The CDR3 spans 16 residues. Germline assignment: CDR1 MNHEY and CDR2 SMNVEV (reference sequence). V was pared by 6 bases and J by 4 bases, with 8 bases of the junction left unmatched. The CDR3 reads CASSSTGTSGSYEQYF. DNA for the CDR3: TGTGCCAGCAGCTCCACTGGGACTAGCGGGAGTTACGAGCAGTACTTC.

This chain connects TRBV6-6 to TRBJ2-7; 13 bases line up with TRBD2. Germline-derived CDR1 and CDR2 are MNHNY and SVGAGI (reference sequence). The CDR3 sequence is 15 residues long. Trimming cost V 4 bases and J 7 bases; bases outside gene matches: 7. The CDR3 sequence is CASSSGLAGVFEQYF. As DNA, the CDR3 is TGTGCCAGCAGTTCCGGACTAGCGGGAGTATTTGAGCAGTACTTC.

The chain links TRBV15 to TRBJ1-1; D is unclear. CDR3 length equals 15 residues. Trimming cost V 6 bases and J 1 base, with 15 bases left between them. In germline, CDR1 is LNHNV, CDR2 YYDKDF (reference sequence). CDR3 nucleotides: TGTGCCACCAGGGAGTACGGGGAGGGGAACACTGAAGCTTTCTTT. It yields the protein CATREYGEGNTEAFF.

The CDR3 region is CATSQNRGQAYGYTF. CDR3 nucleotide sequence: TGTGCCACCAGCCAAAACAGGGGACAGGCCTATGGCTACACCTTC. The chain recombines TRBV15 with TRBJ1-2, with 8 bases identical to TRBD1. J was trimmed by 4 bases and V by 5 bases; bases with no gene match: 9. Per germline, CDR1 LNHNV and CDR2 YYDKDF (reference sequence). This CDR3 has 15 amino acids.

The chain joins TRBV10-3 to TRBJ1-5, with 7 bases lining up with TRBD1. Trimming cost V 6 bases and J 3 bases; bases outside gene matches: 2. Germline V gives CDR1 ENHRY, CDR2 SYGVKD. The CDR3 is 13 amino acids. The CDR3 nucleotides read TGTGCCATCAGGGGACAGTCCAATCAGCCCCAGCATTTT. Its protein product is CAIRGQSNQPQHF.

The J gene is TRBJ1-2, the V gene TRBV28; D may be TRBD1 (5 bases). CDR3 length: 11 residues. Germline CDR1 MDHEN, CDR2 SYDVKM. V lost 5 bases to trimming and J lost 7 bases, with 8 bases between them. CDR3 DNA sequence: TGTGCCAGCAGTCGGACATCTGGCTACACCTTC. Its translation is CASSRTSGYTF.

The V call is TRBV28, the J call TRBJ1-2; D is unclear. V lost 1 base and J lost 2, with 2 bases in between. Per germline, CDR1 MDHEN and CDR2 SYDVKM. The length of the CDR3 is 12 residues. In DNA form, the CDR3 reads TGTGCCAGCAGTTTATACAACTATGGCTACACCTTC. Translating it yields CASSLYNYGYTF.

The CDR3, as DNA: TGTGGCGTCGGTCGGTACGAGCAGTACTTC. Translation: CGVGRYEQYF. The chain carries TRBV27 and TRBJ2-7; D is uncertain. Germline CDR1 reads MNHEY; CDR2 reads SMNVEV (reference sequence). The CDR3 runs 10 residues.

This chain links TRBV30 with TRBJ2-1; D possibly corresponds to TRBD2 (5 bases). Between the trimmed V and J ends, which lost 5 bases and 0 bases, there was a span of 14 bases. The CDR3 has 15 amino acids. The V gene's germline CDR1 is GTSNPN and CDR2 SVGIG (reference sequence). CDR3 protein: CAWGLRRSSYNEQFF. The DNA of the CDR3 is TGTGCCTGGGGACTGAGGCGGAGCTCCTACAATGAGCAGTTCTTC.

The rearrangement joins TRBV5-4 to TRBJ1-2, with TRBD1 matching 8 bases. CDR3 length: 14 residues. V shed 5 bases, J shed 6 bases, and the junction held 9 bases outside the gene matches. Germline V gives CDR1 SGHNT, CDR2 YYREEE (reference sequence). This CDR3 is CASSHFRGRDGYTF. CDR3 in DNA: TGTGCCAGCAGTCATTTCAGGGGGCGCGATGGCTACACCTTC.

The CDR3 DNA sequence: TGTGCCATCAGTAGAACCCAGGTGAACACTGAAGCTTTCTTT. It yields the protein CAISRTQVNTEAFF. The chain uses TRBV7-9 and TRBJ1-1; D gene unclear. Trimming took 10 bases from V and 0 from J, leaving 15 bases between them. CDR1 is SEHNR, CDR2 FQNEAQ, per germline (reference sequence). This CDR3 region has 14 residues.

Notes on this clone: The junction differs from germline at one of its ends, possibly a read error. This rearrangement joins TRBV7-2 to TRBJ1-6, with unresolved D. The CDR3 sequence is 13 residues long. Germline CDR1 reads SGHTA; CDR2 reads FQGNSA. The CDR3 loop reads CASCFSYNSPLHF. As DNA, the CDR3 is TGTGCCAGCTGCTTCTCCTATAATTCACCCCTCCACTTT.

The chain joins TRBV21-1 to TRBJ2-3; the table's D call TRBD1 went unverified against the DNA. TRBV21-1 has pseudogene status. The CDR3 consists of 14 residues. The CDR3 reads CASSTGQGGDTQYF. DNA of the CDR3: TGTGCCAGCAGCACCGGACAGGGTGGAGATACGCAGTATTTT.

This sequence joins TRBV27 and TRBJ1-5; D call uncertain. The germline V gene encodes CDR1 MNHEY and CDR2 SMNVEV (reference sequence). The CDR3 covers 15 residues. Trimming took 0 bases from V and 1 from J, leaving 7 bases between them. As DNA, the CDR3 is TGTGCCAGCAGTTTATCCGCGAACAGCAATCAGCCCCAGCATTTT. Amino acids: CASSLSANSNQPQHF.

The rearrangement joins TRBV28 to TRBJ1-1, with D unresolved. The CDR3 length is 12 residues. V was shortened by 3 bases and J by 11 bases, with 13 bases between the two germline ends. Per the germline V gene, CDR1 is MDHEN and CDR2 is SYDVKM. In DNA form, the CDR3 reads TGTGCCAGCAGTTTTCAGTTCATGCAGGCTTTCTTT. This gives the protein CASSFQFMQAFF. The whole variable domain, remainder taken from reference TRBV28 and TRBJ1-1, is DVKVTQSSRYLVKRTGEKVFLECVQDMDHENMFWYRQDPGLGLRLIYFSYDVKMKEKGDIPEGYSVSREKKERFSLILESASTNQTSMYLCASSFQFMQAFFGQGTRLTVV.

The chain carries TRBV5-1 and TRBJ2-3; the D gene is possibly TRBD2 (5 bases). The CDR3 spans 16 residues. Germline V gene data show CDR1 as SGHRS and CDR2 as YFSETQ. With 1 base removed from V and 1 base from J, the gap between germline ends came to 13 bases. CDR3 in DNA: TGCGCCAGCAGCTTGACGACGGGATCAGGCACAGATACGCAGTATTTT. It codes for CASSLTTGSGTDTQYF.